The 17 T cell receptor beta chains below come from one sample, sequenced in a study of T cells in Graves' hyperthyroidism and ophthalmopathy. TCR beta CDR3 regions were amplified from RNA transcripts. First-round RT-PCR targeting the TCR CDR3 was performed with the HTBI primer set. TCRdb reanalysed the multiplex PCR reads using MiXCR and keeps one entry per CDR3 protein. The sample lists about 520,000 distinct CDR3 sequences, roughly 24% occurring once. Specimen: blood. Receptor source: a woman under 40 with Graves' ophthalmopathy.

This clonotype has more than one count but fewer than ten. The chain has TRBV19 and TRBJ1-3, with unresolved D. Germline CDR1 is LNHDA and CDR2 is SQIVND (reference sequence). V shed 9 bases and J shed 0 bases, with 12 bases lying between them. The CDR3 has 14 residues. The CDR3, as DNA: TGTGCCAGCGCCGGACCGAGCTCTGGAAACACCATATATTTT. Translated: CASAGPSSGNTIYF.

V gene TRBV5-1 combines with J gene TRBJ2-5, with 15 bases aligning to TRBD2. V was pared by 4 bases and J by 5 bases, with 12 bases of the junction left unmatched. This CDR3 is 18 amino acids long. CDR1 and CDR2 from the germline V gene are SGHRS and YFSETQ. CDR3 nucleotides: TGCGCCAGCAGCCCGTCCGGGACTAGCGGGGGGCTGGGGGAGACCCAGTACTTC. Its translation is CASSPSGTSGGLGETQYF.

This clonotype was seen many times. V is TRBV20-1 and J is TRBJ1-2; D remains unclear. Trimming left V 5 bases short and J 2 bases short, with 15 bases between. This CDR3 has 14 amino acids. The germline V gene has CDR1 DFQATT and CDR2 SNEGSKA (reference sequence). In nucleotides, the CDR3 is TGCAGTGCTTCTTCCGGGTCGAGAAACTATGGCTACACCTTC. This codes for CSASSGSRNYGYTF.

This clonotype was seen many times. The chain carries TRBV19 and TRBJ1-5, with TRBD1 identical over 8 bases. The CDR3 is 14 amino acids. Germline CDR1 is LNHDA and CDR2 is SQIVND (reference sequence). With V trimmed by 6 bases and J by 6 bases, 7 bases remained unmatched. The CDR3 nucleotides are TGTGCCAGTAGCACGGACAGGGCGCTTCAGCCCCAGCATTTT. Translation: CASSTDRALQPQHF.

This chain connects TRBV6-1 to TRBJ2-2; perhaps TRBD1 as D (5 bases). The CDR3 runs to 12 residues. Deletions cut 10 bases from V and 4 bases from J, with 10 bases between. Germline values: CDR1 MNHNS, CDR2 SASEGT. CDR3 protein: CAIRTITGELFF. CDR3 in DNA: TGTGCCATCCGGACAATCACCGGGGAGCTGTTTTTT.

Ten or more counts support this clonotype. The rearrangement links TRBV5-1 to TRBJ2-7, with D perhaps TRBD1 or TRBD2 (6 bases each). CDR1 and CDR2 (germline): SGHRS, YFSETQ. CDR3 length equals 14 residues. Between the trimmed V and J ends, which lost 5 bases and 0 bases, there was a span of 12 bases. The DNA of the CDR3 is TGCGCCAGCAGGGCGGGACACAGCTCCTACGAGCAGTACTTC. The encoded protein is CASRAGHSSYEQYF.

This rearrangement joins TRBV6-5 to TRBJ2-5, with a weak D call TRBD1 (5 bases). The germline V gene encodes CDR1 MNHEY and CDR2 SVGAGI. The CDR3 is made up of 14 amino acids. V was cut by 8 bases and J by 2 bases, with 15 bases left in between. The CDR3 DNA sequence: TGTGCCAGCGGTTGGGGCCTTCCTCAAGAGACCCAGTACTTC. Its protein is CASGWGLPQETQYF.

This clonotype came up many times. The CDR3 spells CASSTTRRGILLQETQYF. The CDR3 coding sequence is TGTGCCAGTAGTACCACCAGGCGGGGGATACTCCTACAAGAGACCCAGTACTTC. The chain is built from TRBV19 and TRBJ2-5; 7 nucleotides match TRBD2. Looked up from germline, CDR1 is LNHDA and CDR2 is SQIVND (reference sequence). The length of the CDR3 is 18 residues. The V gene end was trimmed by 4 bases and the J gene end by 2 bases; junction bases not matched to a gene: 16.

This clonotype was picked up many times. CDR3 nucleotide sequence: TGTGCCAGCAGTTACTCGCAGGGGGTTCCCTACGAGCAGTACTTC. It is translated as CASSYSQGVPYEQYF. V and J are TRBV6-5 and TRBJ2-7; TRBD1 matches at 7 bases. The germline V gene encodes CDR1 MNHEY and CDR2 SVGAGI. Trimming cost V 0 bases and J 2 bases; bases outside gene matches: 4. This CDR3 has 15 residues.

The genes are TRBV27 and TRBJ2-7, with 9 bases that match TRBD1. The ends lost 5 bases at V and 7 bases at J; junction bases unmatched: 12. CDR3 length equals 15 residues. Germline-derived CDR1 and CDR2 are MNHEY and SMNVEV (reference sequence). The CDR3 DNA sequence: TGTGCCAGCAGTGCCGGGACAGGGTGGGGGGGTGAGCAGTACTTC. Residues: CASSAGTGWGGEQYF.

The chain combines TRBV6-5 with TRBJ2-5; TRBD1 matches 11 bases. The germline gives CDR1 MNHEY, CDR2 SVGAGI. Losses at the gene ends were 4 bases for V and 7 bases for J; bases not matched to a gene: 8. CDR3 length: 15 residues. The CDR3 sequence is CASSWTGGVEGTQYF. The CDR3 nucleotides are TGTGCCAGCAGTTGGACAGGGGGCGTAGAGGGGACCCAGTACTTC.

The chain links TRBV2 to TRBJ1-5; D gene unclear. Trimming stripped 7 bases from V and 4 bases from J, with 11 bases between. Per germline, CDR1 SNHLY and CDR2 FYNNEI. CDR3 length: 13 residues. CDR3 amino acids: CASIGSLNQPQHF. Written as DNA, the CDR3 is TGTGCCAGCATTGGCAGTCTTAATCAGCCCCAGCATTTT.

About this clonotype: A much larger clone lies a single base off, so this may be a read error. V and J are TRBV25-1 and TRBJ1-2; no reliable D call. Germline values: CDR1 MGHDK, CDR2 SYGVNS. The CDR3 consists of 12 residues. The V end was cut by 3 bases, the J end by 7 bases, with 9 bases between. CDR3 DNA: TGTGCCAGCAGTGATCTTATCTCTGGCTACACCTTC. It codes for CASSDLISGYTF.

This clonotype appeared many times. V and J are TRBV2 and TRBJ1-5; no reliable D call. V lost 7 bases, J lost 3 bases, and 13 bases lay in between. Germline loops: CDR1 SNHLY, CDR2 FYNNEI. The CDR3 runs to 14 residues. CDR3 amino acids: CASTARQFNQPQHF. The CDR3, as DNA: TGTGCCAGCACCGCGCGGCAGTTCAATCAGCCCCAGCATTTT.

This clonotype was observed many times. This chain connects TRBV20-1 to TRBJ1-2; 7 bases agree with TRBD1. J lost 5 bases, V lost 0 bases, and 9 bases had no gene match. CDR3 size: 15 residues. CDR1 and CDR2 from the germline V gene are DFQATT and SNEGSKA (reference sequence). CDR3 coding DNA: TGCAGTGCTAGAGACCAGGGGGATCCGGCGTATGGCTACACCTTC. It yields the protein CSARDQGDPAYGYTF.

The chain uses TRBV4-3 and TRBJ2-1, with TRBD2 matching 8 bases. Germline V CDR1 and CDR2: LGHNA, YSLEER. V lost 4 bases and J lost 8; bases outside the gene matches: 13. The CDR3 totals 16 residues. The CDR3 bases are TGCGCCAGCAGCCCCCTTGGACTAGCCGAGAGCGATGAGCAGTTCTTC. This sequence encodes CASSPLGLAESDEQFF.

This clonotype was recorded once. This chain joins TRBV5-8 and TRBJ2-2; 14 bases fit TRBD2. Germline-derived CDR1 and CDR2 are SGHTS and YDEGEE. The J segment lost 2 bases and the V segment lost 4 bases, leaving 16 bases of the junction unmatched. This CDR3 is built from 21 residues. DNA of the CDR3: TGTGCCAGCAGCGTCCGGGTCGGACTAGCGGGGGGCTCGACCAACACCGGGGAGCTGTTTTTT. Translation: CASSVRVGLAGGSTNTGELFF.